The T cell receptor (beta chain) under discussion was sequenced for a study of a mutant IDH1 vaccine in newly diagnosed glioma. About the research overall: Mean patient age was about 40 years; about 60% were male and 37.5% female. Antecedent treatment encompassed radiotherapy, temozolomide, or their combination; the majority received both.

Generated by immunoSEQ multiplex PCR, the TCRdb table keeps only in-frame clones and is missing some. The sample lists 75,000 to 100,000 clones, about 80% occurring once. Specified time point: baseline, week 1 (first vaccination visit). Treatment: pre-vaccination baseline after standard-of-care therapy. Every donor had a new WHO grade 3 or 4 astrocytoma that was IDH1-mutant, with loss of nuclear ATRX. Germline CDR1 and CDR2: SGHRS and YFSETQ. Trimming removed 0 bases at V and 1 base at J, with 4 bases between. This CDR3 spans 13 amino acids. The chain has TRBV5-1 and TRBJ1-1; the D is unclear. The sequencing here drew on PBMCs, taken from a glioma patient treated with radiotherapy, temozolomide or both. The clonotype comes from a man between 40 and 49 years old with glioma. Some clones in this sample may be carry-over from other donors' samples. The CDR3 DNA reads as TGCGCCAGCAGCTTGGATTGGAACACTGAAGCTTTCTTT. It is translated as CASSLDWNTEAFF.